This T cell receptor beta chain was recovered during a study of technical replicates of blood from a few donors. Germline CDR1 and CDR2: WNHNN and SYGVQD (reference sequence). The CDR3 is 13 residues long. V lost 8 bases, J lost 5 bases, and 15 bases lay in between. Measured with immunoSEQ multiplex PCR; TCRdb has only the in-frame clones, and not every one. In the table there are roughly 80,000 clones, 89% of which are singletons. The clonotype was recovered from a human donor in good health. Sequenced material: T cells isolated from PBMCs. The rearrangement uses TRBV10-1 and TRBJ1-1; weak D call: TRBD1 (6 bases). The CDR3 DNA follows: TGCGCCAGCGCCCCAGGGAGGGGGACTGAAGCTTTCTTT. This encodes CASAPGRGTEAFF.